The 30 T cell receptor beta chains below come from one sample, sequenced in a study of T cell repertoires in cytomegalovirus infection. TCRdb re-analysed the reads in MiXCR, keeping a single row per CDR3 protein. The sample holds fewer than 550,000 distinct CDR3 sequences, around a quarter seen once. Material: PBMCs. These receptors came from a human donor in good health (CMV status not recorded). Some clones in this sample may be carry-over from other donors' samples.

CDR3 in amino acids: CASSIGQGSAFF. The CDR3 DNA follows: TGTGCCAGCAGCATAGGACAGGGATCGGCTTTCTTT. The chain carries TRBV6-5 and TRBJ1-1; 8 nucleotides align to TRBD1. Germline lookup yields CDR1 MNHEY and CDR2 SVGAGI. The CDR3 spans 12 residues. V lost 6 bases, J lost 11 bases, and 8 bases stayed unmatched.

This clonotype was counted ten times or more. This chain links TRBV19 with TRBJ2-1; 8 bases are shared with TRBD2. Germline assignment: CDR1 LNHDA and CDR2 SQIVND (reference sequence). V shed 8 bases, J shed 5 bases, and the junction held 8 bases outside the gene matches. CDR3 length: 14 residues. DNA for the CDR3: TGTGCCAGTTACGCTAGCGGGTCGAACAATGAGCAGTTCTTC. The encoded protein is CASYASGSNNEQFF.

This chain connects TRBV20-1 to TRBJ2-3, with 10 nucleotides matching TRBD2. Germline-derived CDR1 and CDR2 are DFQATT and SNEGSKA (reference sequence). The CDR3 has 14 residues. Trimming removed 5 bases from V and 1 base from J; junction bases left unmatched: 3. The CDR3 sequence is CSADGLAGTDTQYF. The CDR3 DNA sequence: TGCAGTGCTGACGGACTAGCGGGCACAGATACGCAGTATTTT.

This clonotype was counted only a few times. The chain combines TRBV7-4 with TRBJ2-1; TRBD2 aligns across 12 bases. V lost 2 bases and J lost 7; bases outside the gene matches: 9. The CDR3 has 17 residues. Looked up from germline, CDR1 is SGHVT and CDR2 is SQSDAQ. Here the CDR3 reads CASSLLAGGPQSNEQFF. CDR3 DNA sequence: TGTGCCAGCAGCTTACTAGCGGGAGGGCCGCAAAGTAATGAGCAGTTCTTC.

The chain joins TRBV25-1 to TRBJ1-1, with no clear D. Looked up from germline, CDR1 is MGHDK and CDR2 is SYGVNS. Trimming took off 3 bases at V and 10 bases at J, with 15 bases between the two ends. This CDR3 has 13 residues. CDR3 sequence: CASSEGSFMGAFF. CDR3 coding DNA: TGTGCCAGCAGTGAGGGTAGCTTTATGGGAGCTTTCTTT.

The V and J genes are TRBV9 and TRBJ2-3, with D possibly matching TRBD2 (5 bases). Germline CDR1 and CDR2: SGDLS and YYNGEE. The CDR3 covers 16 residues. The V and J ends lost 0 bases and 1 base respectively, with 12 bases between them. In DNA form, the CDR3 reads TGTGCCAGCAGCGTAGAAGTCGGGGAGCGCACAGATACGCAGTATTTT. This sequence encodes CASSVEVGERTDTQYF.

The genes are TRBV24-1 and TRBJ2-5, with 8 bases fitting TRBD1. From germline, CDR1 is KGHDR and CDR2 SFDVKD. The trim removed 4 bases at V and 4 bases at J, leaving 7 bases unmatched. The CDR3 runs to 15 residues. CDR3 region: CATSEPGQGLETQYF. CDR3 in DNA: TGTGCCACCAGTGAACCTGGACAGGGTTTAGAGACCCAGTACTTC.

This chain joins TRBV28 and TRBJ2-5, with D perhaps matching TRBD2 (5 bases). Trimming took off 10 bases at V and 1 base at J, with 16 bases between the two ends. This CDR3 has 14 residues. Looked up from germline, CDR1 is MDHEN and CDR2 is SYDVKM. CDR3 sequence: CAISWGELQETQYF. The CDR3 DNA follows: TGTGCCATCTCCTGGGGAGAGCTCCAAGAGACCCAGTACTTC. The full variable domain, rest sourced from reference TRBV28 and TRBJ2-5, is DVKVTQSSRYLVKRTGEKVFLECVQDMDHENMFWYRQDPGLGLRLIYFSYDVKMKEKGDIPEGYSVSREKKERFSLILESASTNQTSMYLCAISWGELQETQYFGPGTRLLVL.

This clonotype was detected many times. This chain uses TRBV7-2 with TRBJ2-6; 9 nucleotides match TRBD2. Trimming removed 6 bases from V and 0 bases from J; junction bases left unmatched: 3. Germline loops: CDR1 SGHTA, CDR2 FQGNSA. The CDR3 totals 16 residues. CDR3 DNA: TGTGCCAGCAGACCGACTAGCGGCTCTGGGGCCAACGTCCTGACTTTC. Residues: CASRPTSGSGANVLTF.

The CDR3 DNA follows: TGTGCCAGCAGCTTGGCAGGGAACTACGAGCAGTACGTC. It yields the protein CASSLAGNYEQYV. The rearrangement uses TRBV5-6 and TRBJ2-7; D might be TRBD1 (5 bases). Trimming removed 0 bases from V and 3 bases from J, with 7 bases in between. The CDR3 spans 13 residues. The germline V gene has CDR1 SGHDT and CDR2 YYEEEE.

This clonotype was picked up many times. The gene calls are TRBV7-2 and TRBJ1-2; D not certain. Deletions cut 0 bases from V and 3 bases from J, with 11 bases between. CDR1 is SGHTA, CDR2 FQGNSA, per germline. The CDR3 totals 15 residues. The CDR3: CASSLAATQDYGYTF. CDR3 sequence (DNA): TGTGCCAGCAGCTTAGCGGCCACCCAGGACTATGGCTACACCTTC. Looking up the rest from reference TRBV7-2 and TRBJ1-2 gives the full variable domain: GAGVSQSPSNKVTEKGKDVELRCDPISGHTALYWYRQSLGQGLEFLIYFQGNSAPDKSGLPSDRFSAERTGGSVSTLTIQRTQQEDSAVYLCASSLAATQDYGYTFGSGTRLTVV.

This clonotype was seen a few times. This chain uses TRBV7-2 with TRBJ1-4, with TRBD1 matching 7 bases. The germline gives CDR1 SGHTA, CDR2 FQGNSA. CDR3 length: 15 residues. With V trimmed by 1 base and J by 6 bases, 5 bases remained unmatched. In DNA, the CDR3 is TGTGCCAGCAGCTTAGTGGGACAGAACCATGAAAAACTGTTTTTT. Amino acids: CASSLVGQNHEKLFF.

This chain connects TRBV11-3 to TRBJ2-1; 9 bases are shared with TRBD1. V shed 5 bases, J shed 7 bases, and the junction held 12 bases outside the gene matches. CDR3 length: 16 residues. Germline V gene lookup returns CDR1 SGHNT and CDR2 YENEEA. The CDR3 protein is CASSLTGTGSINEQFF. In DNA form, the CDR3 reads TGTGCCAGCAGCCTAACCGGGACAGGGTCTATTAATGAGCAGTTCTTC. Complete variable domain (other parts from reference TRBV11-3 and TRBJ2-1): EAGVVQSPRYKIIEKKQPVAFWCNPISGHNTLYWYLQNLGQGPELLIRYENEEAVDDSQLPKDRFSAERLKGVDSTLKIQPAELGDSAVYLCASSLTGTGSINEQFFGPGTRLTVL.

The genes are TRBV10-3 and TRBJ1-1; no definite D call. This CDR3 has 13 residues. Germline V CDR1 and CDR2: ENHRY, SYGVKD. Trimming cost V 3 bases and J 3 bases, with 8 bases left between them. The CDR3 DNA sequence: TGTGCCATCAGTGAAATGGGGTACACTGAAGCTTTCTTT. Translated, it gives CAISEMGYTEAFF.

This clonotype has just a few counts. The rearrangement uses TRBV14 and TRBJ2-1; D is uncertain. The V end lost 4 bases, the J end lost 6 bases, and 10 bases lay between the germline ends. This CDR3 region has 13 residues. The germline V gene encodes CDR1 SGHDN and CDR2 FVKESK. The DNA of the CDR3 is TGTGCCAGCAGCCTAGACCTACCCAATGAGCAGTTCTTC. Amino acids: CASSLDLPNEQFF.

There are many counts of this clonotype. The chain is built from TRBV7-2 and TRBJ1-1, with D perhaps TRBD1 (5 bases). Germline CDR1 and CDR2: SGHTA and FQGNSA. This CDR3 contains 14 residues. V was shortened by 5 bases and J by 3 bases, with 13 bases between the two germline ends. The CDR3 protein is CASSPVLRDTEAFF. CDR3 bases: TGTGCCAGCAGCCCAGTTCTCAGGGACACTGAAGCTTTCTTT.

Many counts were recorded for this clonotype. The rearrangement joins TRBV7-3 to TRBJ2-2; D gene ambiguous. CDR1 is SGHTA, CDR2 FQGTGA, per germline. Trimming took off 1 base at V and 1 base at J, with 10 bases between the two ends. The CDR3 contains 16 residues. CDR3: CASSLSGIKNTGELFF. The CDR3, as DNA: TGTGCCAGCAGCTTAAGTGGCATAAAGAACACCGGGGAGCTGTTTTTT.

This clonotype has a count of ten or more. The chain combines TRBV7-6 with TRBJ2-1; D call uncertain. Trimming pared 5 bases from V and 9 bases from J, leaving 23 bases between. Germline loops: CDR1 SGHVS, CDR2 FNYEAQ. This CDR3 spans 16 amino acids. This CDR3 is CASSSTWDRNSGEQFF. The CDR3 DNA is TGTGCCAGCAGCAGTACCTGGGATAGGAACAGTGGTGAGCAGTTCTTC.

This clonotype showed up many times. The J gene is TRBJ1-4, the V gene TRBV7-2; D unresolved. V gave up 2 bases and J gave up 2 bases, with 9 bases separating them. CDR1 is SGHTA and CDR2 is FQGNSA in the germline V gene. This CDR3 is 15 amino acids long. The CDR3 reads CASSLTRTTNEKLFF. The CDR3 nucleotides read TGTGCCAGCAGCTTAACTCGGACCACTAATGAAAAACTGTTTTTT.

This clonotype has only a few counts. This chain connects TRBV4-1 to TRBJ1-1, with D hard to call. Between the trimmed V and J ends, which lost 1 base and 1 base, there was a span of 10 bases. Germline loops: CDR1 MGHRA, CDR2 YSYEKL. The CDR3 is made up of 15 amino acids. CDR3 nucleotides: TGCGCCAGCAGCCAAGCTAGACGGGCGAACACTGAAGCTTTCTTT. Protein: CASSQARRANTEAFF.

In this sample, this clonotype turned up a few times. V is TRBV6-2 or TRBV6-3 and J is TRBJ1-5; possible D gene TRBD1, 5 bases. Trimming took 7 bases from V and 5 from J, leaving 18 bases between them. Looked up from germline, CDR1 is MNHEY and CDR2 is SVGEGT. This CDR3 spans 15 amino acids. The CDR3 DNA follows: TGTGCCAGCAACAACGGCAGGACAATACATCAGCCCCAGCATTTT. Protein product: CASNNGRTIHQPQHF.

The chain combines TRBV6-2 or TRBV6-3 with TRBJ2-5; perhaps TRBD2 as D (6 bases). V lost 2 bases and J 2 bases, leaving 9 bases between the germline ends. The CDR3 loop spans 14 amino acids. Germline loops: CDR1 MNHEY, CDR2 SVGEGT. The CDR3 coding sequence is TGTGCCAGCAGTTACGCGGGGAGGCAAGAGACCCAGTACTTC. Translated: CASSYAGRQETQYF.

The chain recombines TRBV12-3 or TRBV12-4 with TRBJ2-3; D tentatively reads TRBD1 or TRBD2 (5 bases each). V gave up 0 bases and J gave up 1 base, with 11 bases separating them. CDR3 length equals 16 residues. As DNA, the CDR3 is TGTGCCAGCAGTTTAGCGCCGGGGACGGGCACAGATACGCAGTATTTT. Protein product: CASSLAPGTGTDTQYF.

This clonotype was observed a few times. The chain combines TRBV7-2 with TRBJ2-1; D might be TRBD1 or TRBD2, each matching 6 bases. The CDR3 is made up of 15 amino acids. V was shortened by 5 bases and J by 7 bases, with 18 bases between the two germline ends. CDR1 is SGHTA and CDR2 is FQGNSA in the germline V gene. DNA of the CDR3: TGTGCCAGCAGCCTTTTGGGGGGCGTGGGGAATGAGCAGTTCTTC. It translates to CASSLLGGVGNEQFF.

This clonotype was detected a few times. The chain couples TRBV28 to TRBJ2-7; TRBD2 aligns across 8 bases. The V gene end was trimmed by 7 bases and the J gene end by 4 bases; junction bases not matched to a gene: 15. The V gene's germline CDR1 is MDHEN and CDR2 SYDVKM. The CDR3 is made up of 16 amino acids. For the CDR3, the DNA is TGTGCCAGCACCCCGGTGGGAGCGGGAGAATCGTACGAGCAGTACTTC. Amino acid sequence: CASTPVGAGESYEQYF. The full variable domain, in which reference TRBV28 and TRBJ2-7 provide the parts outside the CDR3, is DVKVTQSSRYLVKRTGEKVFLECVQDMDHENMFWYRQDPGLGLRLIYFSYDVKMKEKGDIPEGYSVSREKKERFSLILESASTNQTSMYLCASTPVGAGESYEQYFGPGTRLTVT.

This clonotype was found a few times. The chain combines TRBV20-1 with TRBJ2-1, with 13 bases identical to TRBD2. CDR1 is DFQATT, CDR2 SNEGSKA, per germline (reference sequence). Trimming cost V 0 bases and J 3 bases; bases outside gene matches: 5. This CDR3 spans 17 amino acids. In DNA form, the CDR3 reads TGCAGTGCTAGAGATCCGGGACTAGCGGGGCACTACAATGAGCAGTTCTTC. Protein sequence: CSARDPGLAGHYNEQFF.

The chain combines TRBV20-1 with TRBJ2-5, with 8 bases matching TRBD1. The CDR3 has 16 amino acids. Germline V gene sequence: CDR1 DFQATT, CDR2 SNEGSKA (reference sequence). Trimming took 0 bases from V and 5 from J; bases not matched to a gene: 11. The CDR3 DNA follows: TGCAGTGCTAGAGAGAGAGGGGGGACAGGATTTGAGACCCAGTACTTC. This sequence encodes CSARERGGTGFETQYF.

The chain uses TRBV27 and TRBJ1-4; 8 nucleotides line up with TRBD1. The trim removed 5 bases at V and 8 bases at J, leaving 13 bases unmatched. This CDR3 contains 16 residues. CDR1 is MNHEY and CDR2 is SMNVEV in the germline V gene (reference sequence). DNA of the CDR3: TGTGCCAGCAGTGCAATTTACAGGGGGACGGGGGAAAAACTGTTTTTT. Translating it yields CASSAIYRGTGEKLFF.

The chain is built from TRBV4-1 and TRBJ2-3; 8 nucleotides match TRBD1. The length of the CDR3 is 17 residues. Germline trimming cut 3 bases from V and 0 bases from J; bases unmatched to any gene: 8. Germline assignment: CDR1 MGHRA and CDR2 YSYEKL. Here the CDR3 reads CASSQGDRGHSTDTQYF. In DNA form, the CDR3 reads TGCGCCAGCAGCCAGGGCGACAGGGGCCACAGCACAGATACGCAGTATTTT.

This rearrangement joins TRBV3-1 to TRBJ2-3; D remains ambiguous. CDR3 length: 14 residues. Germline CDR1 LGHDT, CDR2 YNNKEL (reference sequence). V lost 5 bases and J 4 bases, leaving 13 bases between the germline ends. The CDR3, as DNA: TGTGCCAGCAGCGAAGGAGCTTCTGCAGATACGCAGTATTTT. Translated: CASSEGASADTQYF.